The 3 T cell receptor beta chains in this list originate from one sample, sequenced in a study of shared clonotypes between healthy human individuals. As defined, naive CD8 cells were CD45RO-negative and positively selected for CCR7, with terminally differentiated effector memory CD45RA+ cells excluded. Assay: immunoSEQ multiplex PCR; the TCRdb copy retains only in-frame clones and omits some. The profile covers roughly 2,000,000 clones, with roughly 95% appearing a single time and 1.2% taken by the ten largest. Sequencing was performed on naive CD8+ T cells sorted from blood. The receptors come from a man younger than 30 in good health.

This clone was found a few times. CDR3 in DNA: TGTGCCAGCAGCGACCCTCCGGGACTAGGATACTTCGAGCTGTTTTTT. Its translation is CASSDPPGLGYFELFF. The J gene is TRBJ2-2, the V gene TRBV7-2; 8 nucleotides agree with TRBD2. V lost 5 bases and J lost 11; bases outside the gene matches: 16. From germline, CDR1 is SGHTA and CDR2 FQGNSA. The CDR3 is 16 residues long.

The CDR3 DNA sequence: TGTGCCATCAGTGACGAGGGGGGTACCTACGAGCAGTACTTC. Protein sequence: CAISDEGGTYEQYF. The gene calls are TRBV10-3 and TRBJ2-7; D is tentatively TRBD1 or TRBD2 (6 bases each). Trimming removed 3 bases from V and 2 bases from J, with 11 bases in between. The CDR3 is made up of 14 amino acids. Germline CDR1 reads ENHRY; CDR2 reads SYGVKD.

The chain links TRBV6-5 to TRBJ2-1; unclear D gene. The V end lost 0 bases, the J end lost 0 bases, and 9 bases lay between the germline ends. Germline V CDR1 and CDR2: MNHEY, SVGAGI. This CDR3 has 16 amino acids. The CDR3: CASSYSISASYNEQFF. The CDR3, as DNA: TGTGCCAGCAGTTACTCGATCTCAGCCTCCTACAATGAGCAGTTCTTC.